This T cell receptor beta chain was identified during a study of cytomegalovirus exposure and HLA in healthy donors. Whole-study results and caveats: A list of 150 or so TCR beta chains associated with cytomegalovirus was given.

About this clone: The antigen remains unidentified.

Use of 60 Vbeta and 13 Jbeta primers characterized the PCR. Libraries were prepared by immunoSEQ multiplex PCR; TCRdb keeps only in-frame clonotypes and omits some of them. The table shows fewer than 250,000 clones, with approximately 77% occurring only once. V trimming: 5 bases; J trimming: 2 bases; junction bases outside the gene matches: 10. Germline assignment: CDR1 SGHTA and CDR2 FQGTGA. The CDR3 is 16 residues long. This TCR derives from a man aged 40-49 years in good health and CMV-seropositive. The V and J genes are TRBV7-3 and TRBJ2-5; 8 nucleotides align to TRBD1. The source material was PBMCs. DNA for the CDR3: TGTGCCAGCAGCACCGCCGGACAGGGCGGGCAAGAGACCCAGTACTTC. Translating it yields CASSTAGQGGQETQYF.